This TCR beta chain was profiled in a study of OX40 agonist ivuxolimab in advanced cancers. Study observations and caveats: Low levels of normalized T-cell clonal expansion also appeared in some nonresponders. On average, a greater number of expanded clones characterised CD8+ T cells relative to CD4+.

Only in-frame clones appear in the TCRdb table, and some are missing; sequencing was by immunoSEQ multiplex PCR. The sample lists 80,000 to 95,000 clones; around nine tenths were seen once. This clone was found once. Its antigen is currently unknown. Patients were ruled out by autoimmune disease history or systemic immunosuppression. The CDR3 is made up of 15 amino acids. CDR1 is GTSNPN, CDR2 SVGIG, per germline (reference sequence). V gave up 3 bases and J gave up 0 bases; unmatched junction bases: 3. This receptor was obtained from an adult with an advanced solid tumor such as melanoma, head and neck, liver or kidney cancer. The source material was CD4+ or CD8+ T cells sorted from blood, sampled in a trial of the OX40 agonist ivuxolimab. The chain combines TRBV30 with TRBJ1-5; 9 positions match TRBD1. CDR3 amino acids: CAWRGTGNSNQPQHF. The CDR3 coding sequence is TGTGCCTGGAGGGGGACAGGGAATAGCAATCAGCCCCAGCATTTT.